The next 10 T cell receptor beta chains were all read from a single sample in a study of T cells in Graves' hyperthyroidism and ophthalmopathy. TCR beta CDR3 region amplification was performed from RNA transcripts. Carried out on the TCR CDR3, a first-round RT-PCR used the HTBI primer set. TCRdb re-called the multiplex PCR reads through MiXCR, storing one row per CDR3 protein. Among 250,000 or so distinct CDR3 sequences listed, 13% to 15% were seen once. The sequenced sample was blood. These receptors all stem from a woman in her forties or fifties with Graves' hyperthyroidism that later progressed to Graves' ophthalmopathy.

The rearrangement links TRBV24-1 to TRBJ1-4, with TRBD1 identical over 8 bases. V was clipped by 7 bases and J by 3 bases; unmatched bases: 6. The germline V gene has CDR1 KGHDR and CDR2 SFDVKD. CDR3 length: 15 amino acids. The CDR3 DNA is TGTGCCACCAGGATGGGACAGGCCCCTAATGAAAAACTGTTTTTT. It codes for CATRMGQAPNEKLFF.

The table lists this clonotype with many counts. The genes are TRBV5-8 and TRBJ1-5; D might be TRBD1 (5 bases). Trimming removed 5 bases at V and 1 base at J, with 13 bases between. From germline, CDR1 is SGHTS and CDR2 YDEGEE. The CDR3 is 15 residues long. CDR3 nucleotides: TGTGCCAGCAGTCCTTACAGGAGAAGCAATCAGCCCCAGCATTTT. Its protein is CASSPYRRSNQPQHF.

This clonotype came up many times. The genes are TRBV2 and TRBJ2-1; tentatively, D is TRBD1 or TRBD2 (5 bases each). V was shortened by 5 bases and J by 9 bases, with 11 bases between the two germline ends. The CDR3 contains 12 residues. CDR1 is SNHLY, CDR2 FYNNEI, per germline. CDR3 nucleotides: TGTGCCAGCAGTAGGGGAGCAGGTGAGCAGTTCTTC. It encodes CASSRGAGEQFF.

This clonotype was counted only a few times. V gene TRBV15 combines with J gene TRBJ2-2; the D gene is possibly TRBD1 (6 bases). Between the trimmed V and J ends, which lost 0 bases and 9 bases, there was a span of 14 bases. This CDR3 comprises 15 residues. CDR1 and CDR2 (germline): LNHNV, YYDKDF (reference sequence). The CDR3 DNA sequence: TGTGCCACCAGCAGAGATAGGGCAGGGGCGAGGGAGCTGTTTTTT. Translated, it gives CATSRDRAGARELFF. Full variable domain (rest looked up from reference TRBV15 and TRBJ2-2): DAMVIQNPRYQVTQFGKPVTLSCSQTLNHNVMYWYQQKSSQAPKLLFHYYDKDFNNEADTPDNFQSRRPNTSFCFLDIRSPGLGDTAMYLCATSRDRAGARELFFGEGSRLTVL.

This chain uses TRBV6-2 or TRBV6-3 with TRBJ2-1; D is perhaps TRBD1 or TRBD2 (5 bases each). Germline loops: CDR1 MNHEY, CDR2 SVGEGT. The CDR3 totals 16 residues. The germline V and J ends were trimmed by 6 bases and 3 bases, with 18 bases remaining between them. The CDR3 reads CASRVLPGRNYNEQFF. The CDR3 DNA follows: TGTGCCAGCAGGGTCCTTCCGGGACGCAACTACAATGAGCAGTTCTTC.

The table lists this clonotype with a few counts. V and J are TRBV10-3 and TRBJ2-3, with a weak D call TRBD2 (5 bases). The CDR3 covers 14 residues. Germline V gene lookup returns CDR1 ENHRY and CDR2 SYGVKD. V lost 4 bases and J 2 bases, leaving 10 bases between the germline ends. The CDR3 sequence: CAISAEGVTDTQYF. CDR3 bases: TGTGCCATCAGTGCTGAGGGAGTCACAGATACGCAGTATTTT.

This clonotype showed up many times. V gene TRBV3-1 combines with J gene TRBJ1-5; D is perhaps TRBD1 (5 bases). The CDR3 is 16 amino acids. V gave up 3 bases and J gave up 1 base, with 13 bases separating them. The germline gives CDR1 LGHDT, CDR2 YNNKEL (reference sequence). The DNA of the CDR3 is TGTGCCAGCAGCCAGTCGATGGGGCTAAGCAATCAGCCCCAGCATTTT. As protein: CASSQSMGLSNQPQHF.

The genes are TRBV7-6 and TRBJ2-3, with 11 bases identical to TRBD2. Germline CDR1 SGHVS, CDR2 FNYEAQ. The CDR3 loop spans 18 amino acids. Trimming removed 5 bases from V and 2 bases from J; junction bases left unmatched: 12. DNA of the CDR3: TGTGCCAGCAGCCCGGGACTAGCGGAAGGAGTACTCACAGATACGCAGTATTTT. Amino acids: CASSPGLAEGVLTDTQYF.

This clonotype was found a few times. This chain connects TRBV30 to TRBJ1-5, with D perhaps TRBD1 (5 bases). Germline CDR1 reads GTSNPN; CDR2 reads SVGIG (reference sequence). CDR3 length: 14 residues. Trimming took off 1 base at V and 2 bases at J, with 9 bases between the two ends. CDR3 sequence (DNA): TGTGCCTGGAGTGAAGACAGCCGCAATCAGCCCCAGCATTTT. Translation gives CAWSEDSRNQPQHF. The variable domain in full, completed from reference TRBV30 and TRBJ1-5, reads SQTIHQWPATLVQPVGSPLSLECTVEGTSNPNLYWYRQAAGRGLQLLFYSVGIGQISSEVPQNLSASRPQDRQFILSSKKLLLSDSGFYLCAWSEDSRNQPQHFGDGTRLSIL.

At least ten counts were recorded for this clonotype. This chain joins TRBV28 and TRBJ2-7; TRBD1 aligns across 8 bases. This CDR3 has 15 amino acids. The V gene's germline CDR1 is MDHEN and CDR2 SYDVKM. V lost 5 bases, J lost 6 bases, and 12 bases stayed unmatched. The CDR3 nucleotides are TGTGCCAGCAGTGCGTCCGGGACAGGACGGGTCGAGCAGTACTTC. It translates to CASSASGTGRVEQYF.